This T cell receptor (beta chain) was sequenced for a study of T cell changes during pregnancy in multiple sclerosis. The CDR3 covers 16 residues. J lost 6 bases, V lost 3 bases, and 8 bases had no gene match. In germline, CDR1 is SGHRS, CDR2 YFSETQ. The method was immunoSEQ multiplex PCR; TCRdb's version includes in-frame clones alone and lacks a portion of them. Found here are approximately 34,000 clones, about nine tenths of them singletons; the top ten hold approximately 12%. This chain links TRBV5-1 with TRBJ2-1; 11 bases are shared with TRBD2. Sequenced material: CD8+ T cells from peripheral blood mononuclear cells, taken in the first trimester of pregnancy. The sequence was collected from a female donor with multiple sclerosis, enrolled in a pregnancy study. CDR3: CASSSSTSGTGNEQFF. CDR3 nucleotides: TGCGCCAGCAGCTCTTCGACTAGCGGGACCGGCAATGAGCAGTTCTTC. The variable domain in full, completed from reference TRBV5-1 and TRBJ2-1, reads KAGVTQTPRYLIKTRGQQVTLSCSPISGHRSVSWYQQTPGQGLQFLFEYFSETQRNKGNFPGRFSGRQFSNSRSEMNVSTLELGDSALYLCASSSSTSGTGNEQFFGPGTRLTVL.